This T cell receptor beta chain was profiled in a study of response to subunit inactivated influenza vaccine. Findings of the study overall: Authors suggested few new T cells are recruited by each seasonal influenza vaccination.

MiXCR, run by TCRdb on the RT-PCR reads, gives a single entry per CDR3 protein. Of about 480,000 distinct CDR3 sequences in the sample, approximately 10% were seen once. On this clonotype itself: What it recognizes is unknown. The junction differs from germline at one of its ends, possibly a read error.

Germline V CDR1 and CDR2: SQVTM, ANQGSEA. This CDR3 is built from 13 residues. Specimen: PBMCs from blood, collected 40 to 50 days after vaccination. V gene TRBV29-1 combines with J gene TRBJ1-1; D is possibly TRBD1 (6 bases). This sequence originates from a man aged 45-65 years who received an inactivated influenza vaccine. CDR3 loop: CSVEGQMNTEAFF. The CDR3 nucleotides are TGCAGCGTGGAAGGACAGATGAACACTGAAGCTTTCTTT.